Presented here are 25 T cell receptor beta chains from one specimen sequenced in a study of low-dose radiotherapy and immunotherapy resistance in tumors. TRAV- and TRBV-specific primers primed first-strand cDNA, covering alpha and beta chains. With a constant-region primer and a V-primer adapter, TCRs were subjected to about 20 PCR cycles of amplification. TCRdb fed the reads into MiXCR, producing one record per CDR3 protein. The top ten hold about 8.7% of the sample, which has over 7,000 distinct CDR3 sequences, roughly 62% seen once. Receptors originate from a human donor with advanced metastatic prostate, ovarian, gallbladder or colorectal cancer (not recorded which). This table probably holds off-target reads from a library built for another chain.

A few counts support this clonotype. This chain connects TRBV11-2 to TRBJ2-4, with D uncertain. V lost 1 base, J lost 1 base, and 5 bases lay in between. Germline CDR1 is SGHAT and CDR2 is FQNNGV. The CDR3 totals 14 residues. CDR3 loop: CASSLAVAKNIQYF. The CDR3 nucleotides read TGTGCCAGCAGCTTAGCGGTCGCCAAAAACATTCAGTACTTC.

This clonotype has just a few counts. The genes are TRBV18 and TRBJ1-5; D is possibly TRBD1 (5 bases). The V end was cut by 3 bases, the J end by 1 base, with 13 bases between. This CDR3 has 16 amino acids. Germline V gene lookup returns CDR1 KGHSH and CDR2 LQKENI. CDR3 residues: CASSPSQGRSNQPQHF. CDR3 bases: TGTGCCAGCTCACCGAGTCAGGGTAGGAGCAATCAGCCCCAGCATTTT.

This clonotype was recorded once. The chain recombines TRBV6-6 with TRBJ1-2, with TRBD1 identical over 7 bases. Trimming cost V 2 bases and J 3 bases; bases outside gene matches: 0. CDR1 and CDR2 (germline): MNHNY, SVGAGI (reference sequence). The CDR3 loop spans 13 amino acids. The CDR3: CASSYDRDYGYTF. CDR3 sequence (DNA): TGTGCCAGCAGTTACGACAGGGACTATGGCTACACCTTC.

V and J are TRBV7-8 and TRBJ2-1; D is perhaps TRBD1 (5 bases). V was shortened by 5 bases and J by 3 bases, with 17 bases between the two germline ends. The CDR3 runs 16 residues. CDR1 is SGHVS, CDR2 FQNEAQ, per germline. Here the CDR3 DNA reads TGTGCCAGCAGCACTCATGCACCGCAGGGCTACAATGAGCAGTTCTTC. Translated, it gives CASSTHAPQGYNEQFF.

In its sample, this clonotype ranks as medium-sized. V gene TRBV11-2 combines with J gene TRBJ2-3; a weak D match, TRBD1 (5 bases). Germline V gene data show CDR1 as SGHAT and CDR2 as FQNNGV. Trimming removed 5 bases from V and 6 bases from J, with 18 bases in between. The CDR3 contains 15 residues. The CDR3: CASSPRTRVWDTQYF. Here the CDR3 DNA reads TGTGCCAGCAGCCCAAGGACCAGGGTCTGGGATACGCAGTATTTT.

This sequence joins TRBV7-9 and TRBJ2-2; the D is unclear. Per the germline V gene, CDR1 is SEHNR and CDR2 is FQNEAQ (reference sequence). V shed 7 bases and J shed 3 bases, with 9 bases lying between them. The CDR3 covers 13 residues. The CDR3 DNA reads TGTGCCAGCACCCTCTACTACACCGGGGAGCTGTTTTTT. Its translation is CASTLYYTGELFF.

This rearrangement joins TRBV6-2 or TRBV6-3 to TRBJ1-1, with 11 bases fitting TRBD1. There are 14 residues in the CDR3. V gave up 4 bases and J gave up 6 bases; unmatched junction bases: 4. Germline CDR1 reads MNHEY; CDR2 reads SVGEGT. The CDR3 reads CASSSPGQGAEAFF. For the CDR3, the DNA is TGTGCCAGCAGTTCCCCGGGACAGGGGGCTGAAGCTTTCTTT.

The gene calls are TRBV7-2 and TRBJ1-1, with 8 bases identical to TRBD1. Germline trimming cut 5 bases from V and 10 bases from J; bases unmatched to any gene: 6. Germline V gene lookup returns CDR1 SGHTA and CDR2 FQGNSA. This CDR3 region has 12 residues. CDR3 amino acids: CASSRRDRGAFF. CDR3 DNA sequence: TGTGCCAGCAGCCGCCGTGACAGGGGAGCTTTCTTT.

This clonotype was detected only a few times. V gene TRBV2 combines with J gene TRBJ2-1; 9 bases agree with TRBD2. CDR3 length equals 15 residues. Losses at the gene ends were 1 base for V and 4 bases for J; bases not matched to a gene: 2. Germline lookup yields CDR1 SNHLY and CDR2 FYNNEI. The CDR3 here is CASSEESGRYNEQFF. The CDR3 coding sequence is TGTGCCAGCAGTGAAGAAAGCGGGAGGTACAATGAGCAGTTCTTC.

The chain uses TRBV6-2 or TRBV6-3 and TRBJ2-7; 8 nucleotides align to TRBD1. The junction had 8 bases not matched to a gene; V was cut back by 5 bases and J by 2 bases. The germline gives CDR1 MNHEY, CDR2 SVGEGT. The CDR3 loop spans 15 amino acids. Written as DNA, the CDR3 is TGTGCCAGCAGTCGTAAACCGGGACAGGCCTACGAGCAGTACTTC. Its protein product is CASSRKPGQAYEQYF.

The rearrangement links TRBV5-1 to TRBJ2-2; D assignment may be TRBD1 or TRBD2 (5 bases each). This CDR3 is built from 13 residues. Per the germline V gene, CDR1 is SGHRS and CDR2 is YFSETQ. V gave up 5 bases and J gave up 9 bases, with 14 bases separating them. Here the CDR3 DNA reads TGCGCCAGCAGGAGGGACCTGAACAGGGAGCTGTTTTTT. It is translated as CASRRDLNRELFF. Based on the CDR3 plus reference TRBV5-1 and TRBJ2-2, the full variable domain is KAGVTQTPRYLIKTRGQQVTLSCSPISGHRSVSWYQQTPGQGLQFLFEYFSETQRNKGNFPGRFSGRQFSNSRSEMNVSTLELGDSALYLCASRRDLNRELFFGEGSRLTVL.

The chain joins TRBV18 to TRBJ1-2; 9 bases align to TRBD1. The CDR3 loop spans 15 amino acids. Germline-derived CDR1 and CDR2 are KGHSH and LQKENI. V trimming: 3 bases; J trimming: 8 bases; junction bases outside the gene matches: 10. CDR3 residues: CASSPPGQGQGGYTF. In DNA, the CDR3 is TGTGCCAGCTCACCCCCGGGACAGGGCCAAGGGGGCTACACCTTC.

The chain recombines TRBV29-1 with TRBJ2-5, with D unclear. V lost 3 bases, J lost 0 bases, and 8 bases lay in between. This CDR3 has 13 amino acids. Germline V gives CDR1 SQVTM, CDR2 ANQGSEA. The CDR3 spells CSVDAAYQETQYF. CDR3 DNA sequence: TGCAGCGTTGACGCCGCTTACCAAGAGACCCAGTACTTC.

This clonotype was seen a few times. V and J are TRBV5-1 and TRBJ2-7, with D possibly being TRBD2 (6 bases). In germline, CDR1 is SGHRS, CDR2 YFSETQ. The CDR3 is made up of 13 amino acids. The V and J ends lost 4 bases and 0 bases respectively, with 8 bases between them. The CDR3 DNA follows: TGCGCCAGCAGCGGGGGGAGCTCCTACGAGCAGTACTTC. Encoded protein: CASSGGSSYEQYF.

This chain uses TRBV6-1 with TRBJ2-2, with 11 nucleotides matching TRBD2. Germline CDR1 reads MNHNS; CDR2 reads SASEGT. After removal of 5 bases from V and 4 bases from J, the junction contained 3 bases not matched to a gene. The CDR3 runs to 15 residues. In DNA, the CDR3 is TGTGCCAGCAGTTACACTAGCGGGGGCACCGGGGAGCTGTTTTTT. It specifies CASSYTSGGTGELFF.

This clonotype was counted between two and nine times. The gene calls are TRBV3-1 and TRBJ2-2, with 11 bases fitting TRBD2. The CDR3 runs 18 residues. Germline V gives CDR1 LGHDT, CDR2 YNNKEL (reference sequence). The V gene end was trimmed by 0 bases and the J gene end by 5 bases; junction bases not matched to a gene: 8. The CDR3 sequence is CASSQDASGLAETGELFF. CDR3 coding DNA: TGTGCCAGCAGCCAAGATGCATCGGGACTAGCGGAAACCGGGGAGCTGTTTTTT. The full variable domain, completed using reference TRBV3-1 and TRBJ2-2, is DTAVSQTPKYLVTQMGNDKSIKCEQNLGHDTMYWYKQDSKKFLKIMFSYNNKELIINETVPNRFSPKSPDKAHLNLHINSLELGDSAVYFCASSQDASGLAETGELFFGEGSRLTVL.

This chain uses TRBV7-8 with TRBJ2-2; D not certain. Trimming left V 3 bases short and J 8 bases short, with 4 bases between. The CDR3 length is 11 residues. CDR1 and CDR2 from the germline V gene are SGHVS and FQNEAQ. CDR3 nucleotides: TGTGCCAGCAGCTTGAGAGGGGAGCTGTTTTTT. Protein: CASSLRGELFF.

In this sample, this clonotype turned up once. V gene TRBV28 combines with J gene TRBJ2-3; tentatively, D is TRBD2 (6 bases). This CDR3 spans 16 amino acids. From germline, CDR1 is MDHEN and CDR2 SYDVKM. V lost 8 bases and J lost 5, with 23 bases in between. The CDR3: CASRPPPGRRGDTQYF. Written as DNA, the CDR3 is TGTGCCAGCCGACCCCCGCCGGGGAGGAGGGGAGATACGCAGTATTTT.

This chain joins TRBV6-2 or TRBV6-3 and TRBJ2-7; a possible D gene is TRBD2 (6 bases). The ends were cut back, 5 bases at V and 4 bases at J, with 15 bases in the middle. Germline lookup yields CDR1 MNHEY and CDR2 SVGEGT. This CDR3 region has 14 residues. The CDR3 loop reads CASSKDGTAYEQYF. Here the CDR3 DNA reads TGTGCCAGCAGTAAAGACGGGACTGCTTACGAGCAGTACTTC.

V and J are TRBV30 and TRBJ1-2; perhaps TRBD1 as D (5 bases). The germline gives CDR1 GTSNPN, CDR2 SVGIG (reference sequence). This CDR3 comprises 17 residues. The V end was cut by 2 bases, the J end by 2 bases, with 21 bases between. As DNA, the CDR3 is TGTGCCTGGAGTTATAGGCTATCGGGGCAGGGAAACTATGGCTACACCTTC. This encodes CAWSYRLSGQGNYGYTF. The whole variable domain, filled in from reference TRBV30 and TRBJ1-2, reads SQTIHQWPATLVQPVGSPLSLECTVEGTSNPNLYWYRQAAGRGLQLLFYSVGIGQISSEVPQNLSASRPQDRQFILSSKKLLLSDSGFYLCAWSYRLSGQGNYGYTFGSGTRLTVV.

The chain joins TRBV28 to TRBJ2-3, with a tentative D call TRBD1 (6 bases). From germline, CDR1 is MDHEN and CDR2 SYDVKM. Trimming removed 5 bases from V and 7 bases from J, with 10 bases in between. The CDR3 extends over 12 amino acids. The CDR3 DNA reads TGTGCCAGCAGTCTACAGGGTTATACGCAGTATTTT. Protein product: CASSLQGYTQYF.

The chain joins TRBV6-5 to TRBJ1-4, with D tentatively TRBD1 (6 bases). The CDR3 runs to 14 residues. V was cut by 10 bases and J by 2 bases, with 14 bases left in between. The germline gives CDR1 MNHEY, CDR2 SVGAGI. CDR3 loop: CATRGGATNEKLFF. DNA for the CDR3: TGTGCCACTCGTGGGGGGGCCACTAATGAAAAACTGTTTTTT.

The V gene is TRBV7-2, the J gene TRBJ2-6, with D unclear. The CDR3 loop spans 15 amino acids. Germline V CDR1 and CDR2: SGHTA, FQGNSA. V was shortened by 3 bases and J by 1 base, with 7 bases between the two germline ends. The CDR3 here is CASSFSESGANVLTF. The CDR3 bases are TGTGCCAGCAGCTTTAGTGAGTCTGGGGCCAACGTCCTGACTTTC.

The rearrangement links TRBV7-6 to TRBJ2-2; 10 bases line up with TRBD2. Losses at the gene ends were 8 bases for V and 1 base for J; bases not matched to a gene: 7. The CDR3 sequence is 16 residues long. Germline CDR1 SGHVS, CDR2 FNYEAQ. This chain's CDR3 is CASPGTSGMNTGELFF. Written as DNA, the CDR3 is TGTGCCAGCCCGGGCACTAGCGGGATGAACACCGGGGAGCTGTTTTTT. Combining the CDR3 with reference TRBV7-6 and TRBJ2-2 gives the whole variable domain GAGVSQSPRYKVTKRGQDVALRCDPISGHVSLYWYRQALGQGPEFLTYFNYEAQQDKSGLPNDRFSAERPEGSISTLTIQRTEQRDSAMYRCASPGTSGMNTGELFFGEGSRLTVL.

In its sample, this clonotype ranks as medium-sized. The gene calls are TRBV12-3 or TRBV12-4 and TRBJ2-1; 7 nucleotides agree with TRBD1. The CDR3 totals 13 residues. The J segment lost 5 bases and the V segment lost 3 bases, leaving 1 base of the junction unmatched. CDR3 nucleotides: TGTGCCAGCAGTTTTGGGACAGACAATGAGCAGTTCTTC. Translation gives CASSFGTDNEQFF.